A selection of T cell receptor beta chains follows, all from one sample in a study of blood T cell repertoires in COVID-19. Profiled with immunoSEQ multiplex PCR; TCRdb holds only in-frame clones, not every one. The sample consists of about 170,000 clones, approximately 89% of them appearing once. Sequenced input: PBMCs or T cells enriched from blood (not recorded which). These receptors all stem from a woman between 18 and 29 years old who had recovered from COVID-19. The CDR3 runs from the conserved cysteine through the conserved F or W. The D gene is left open where the match is weak. Clone sizes are given selectively: once, few, many, or a class where the clone is expanded.

-,TRBJ1-2,-,TRBV21-1,CASSKFDYGYTF,TGTGCCAGCAGCAAGTTCGACTATGGCTACACCTTC
-,TRBJ2-6,-,TRBV7-9,CASSATGAGANVLTF,TGTGCCAGCAGCGCGACAGGCGCTGGGGCCAACGTCCTGACTTTC
-,TRBJ1-2,TRBD1,TRBV5-4,CASSLRQGADGYTF,TGTGCCAGCAGCTTGCGACAGGGGGCGGATGGCTACACCTTC
-,TRBJ2-5,-,TRBV4-1,CASSQGRTRGAETQYF,TGCGCCAGCAGCCAAGGTCGGACTAGGGGGGCGGAGACCCAGTACTTC
-,TRBJ2-4,-,TRBV30,CAWSSGNIQYF,TGTGCCTGGAGTTCGGGAAACATTCAGTACTTC
-,TRBJ2-7,-,TRBV28,CASSFRDRRDEQYF,TGTGCCAGCAGTTTTCGAGACAGGCGGGACGAGCAGTACTTC
-,TRBJ1-2,-,TRBV30,CAWNRVDGYTF,TGTGCCTGGAACAGGGTAGATGGCTACACCTTC
-,TRBJ2-3,-,TRBV4-1,CASSQSGTSTDTQYF,TGCGCCAGCAGCCAATCCGGGACTAGCACAGATACGCAGTATTTT
-,TRBJ1-2,-,TRBV6-5,CASSYSTVAPYGYTF,TGTGCCAGCAGTTACTCGACAGTGGCTCCATATGGCTACACCTTC
-,TRBJ2-3,TRBD2,TRBV11-2,CASTPLAGVGDTQYF,TGTGCCAGCACACCCCTAGCGGGAGTAGGCGATACGCAGTATTTT
-,TRBJ1-3,-,TRBV6-1,CASSDDSGNTIYF,TGTGCCAGCAGTGACGACAGTGGAAACACCATATATTTT
-,TRBJ1-2,TRBD1,TRBV18,CASSPPGQGDYGYTF,TGTGCCAGCTCACCACCGGGACAGGGCGACTATGGCTACACCTTC
-,TRBJ2-7,TRBD2,TRBV7-3,CASSLGPSGTGYEQYF,TGTGCCAGCAGCTTAGGCCCCAGCGGGACCGGCTACGAGCAGTACTTC
-,TRBJ2-7,-,TRBV6-6,CASGDWSSYEQYF,TGTGCCAGCGGGGACTGGAGCTCCTACGAGCAGTACTTC
-,TRBJ2-7,TRBD1,TRBV7-9,CASSFGQGYEQYF,TGTGCCAGCAGCTTCGGACAGGGTTACGAGCAGTACTTC
-,TRBJ2-7,TRBD2,TRBV2,CASSEGISGSYEQYF,TGTGCCAGCAGTGAAGGTATTAGCGGGTCCTACGAGCAGTACTTC
-,TRBJ2-1,TRBD2,TRBV11-1,CASSSGLNNEQFF,TGTGCCAGCAGCTCGGGACTAAACAATGAGCAGTTCTTC
-,TRBJ2-1,-,TRBV11-3,CASSLRGSSYNEQFF,TGTGCCAGCAGCTTAAGAGGGAGCTCCTACAATGAGCAGTTCTTC
once,TRBJ2-7,-,TRBV5-1,CASSFDISYEQYF,TGCGCCAGCAGCTTTGACATTTCCTACGAGCAGTACTTC
once,TRBJ2-7,-,TRBV1,CTSSQADQGSFTYEQYF,TGCACCAGCAGCCAAGCCGACCAGGGTAGTTTCACCTACGAGCAGTACTTC
-,TRBJ1-3,-,TRBV19,CASSLTVPGNTIYF,TGTGCCAGTAGCCTGACAGTGCCGGGAAACACCATATATTTT
-,TRBJ2-7,TRBD2,TRBV6-5,CASSYSAGTYEQYF,TGTGCCAGCAGTTACTCAGCGGGGACCTACGAGCAGTACTTC
-,TRBJ2-3,TRBD2,TRBV2,CASETSGRTDTQYF,TGTGCCAGCGAGACTAGCGGACGCACAGATACGCAGTATTTT
-,TRBJ1-4,TRBD1,TRBV7-9,CASRLTGINEKLFF,TGTGCCAGCAGGTTGACAGGGATTAATGAAAAACTGTTTTTT
-,TRBJ2-3,-,TRBV27,CASNDAGFTDTQYF,TGTGCCAGCAATGATGCAGGGTTCACAGATACGCAGTATTTT
-,TRBJ2-1,-,TRBV2,CASKGAMGTEQFF,TGTGCCAGCAAGGGAGCGATGGGAACTGAGCAGTTCTTC
-,TRBJ2-2,-,TRBV7-9,CASSREGASGELFF,TGTGCCAGCAGCCGGGAGGGGGCCTCCGGGGAGCTGTTTTTT
-,TRBJ2-7,TRBD2,TRBV24-1,CATSKTGLADNYEQYF,TGTGCCACTTCAAAAACCGGACTAGCGGACAACTACGAGCAGTACTTC
once,TRBJ1-5,-,TRBV6-2/TRBV6-3,CASSYPGNQPQHF,TGTGCCAGCAGTTACCCAGGTAATCAGCCCCAGCATTTT
few,TRBJ2-3,TRBD2,TRBV15,CATSRASGGTDTQYF,TGTGCCACCAGCAGAGCCAGCGGGGGGACAGATACGCAGTATTTT
-,TRBJ1-6,-,TRBV28,CASNGGRNSPLHF,TGTGCCAGCAATGGGGGCCGGAATTCACCCCTCCACTTT
-,TRBJ2-7,TRBD1,TRBV3-1/TRBV3-2,CASTGGIGSYEQYF,TGTGCCAGCACAGGGGGCATCGGGTCCTACGAGCAGTACTTC
-,TRBJ2-7,TRBD2,TRBV19,CASSPGLAGAYEQYF,TGTGCCAGTAGTCCAGGACTAGCGGGAGCCTACGAGCAGTACTTC
once,TRBJ2-6,-,TRBV6-2/TRBV6-3,CASSPPQFAGSSGANVLTF,TGTGCCAGCAGCCCCCCCCAGTTTGCGGGTAGCTCTGGGGCCAACGTCCTGACTTTC
-,TRBJ2-7,TRBD2,TRBV10-3,CAIQRENYEQYF,TGTGCCATTCAGCGGGAGAACTACGAGCAGTACTTC
once,TRBJ2-1,TRBD1,TRBV5-1,CASSTPGTGYNEQFF,TGCGCCAGCAGCACCCCCGGGACAGGATACAATGAGCAGTTCTTC
-,TRBJ1-1,-,TRBV6-1,CASSEVTAEAFF,TGTGCCAGCAGTGAAGTGACAGCTGAAGCTTTCTTT
-,TRBJ2-7,-,TRBV5-1,CASSLRTAAYEQYF,TGCGCCAGCAGCCTTCGGACAGCAGCCTACGAGCAGTACTTC
-,TRBJ2-1,-,TRBV4-1,CASSQETAYNEQFF,TGCGCCAGCAGCCAAGAGACAGCCTACAATGAGCAGTTCTTC
-,TRBJ1-1,-,TRBV21-1,CASIKKPRQGGTEAFF,TGTGCCAGCATTAAAAAACCCCGACAGGGGGGCACTGAAGCTTTCTTT
-,TRBJ1-5,-,TRBV19,CASSTQGGQPQHF,TGTGCCAGTAGTACTCAGGGAGGGCAGCCCCAGCATTTT
-,TRBJ2-7,-,TRBV29-1,CSVVVGSVAEQYF,TGCAGCGTTGTGGTCGGGTCGGTCGCCGAGCAGTACTTC
once,TRBJ1-2,TRBD1,TRBV18,CASSPAGGIDGYTF,TGTGCCAGCTCACCCGCAGGGGGTATCGATGGCTACACCTTC
-,TRBJ1-5,-,TRBV4-1,CASSLRSSNQPQHF,TGCGCCAGCAGCCTACGGTCGAGCAATCAGCCCCAGCATTTT
-,TRBJ2-3,-,TRBV19,CASSISRAVSTDTQYF,TGTGCCAGTAGTATATCGAGGGCGGTTAGCACAGATACGCAGTATTTT
-,TRBJ2-2,TRBD1,TRBV30,CAWREPGQTNTGELFF,TGTGCCTGGAGGGAACCGGGACAGACGAACACCGGGGAGCTGTTTTTT
-,TRBJ2-3,-,TRBV19,CASSIERPDTQYF,TGTGCCAGTAGTATCGAGCGGCCAGATACGCAGTATTTT
-,TRBJ2-1,-,TRBV19,CASGTSSHNEQFF,TGTGCCAGTGGAACTAGCAGTCACAATGAGCAGTTCTTC
-,TRBJ1-5,TRBD1,TRBV29-1,CSIGDRQGQPQHF,TGCAGCATTGGGGACAGGCAAGGTCAGCCCCAGCATTTT
-,TRBJ2-2,-,TRBV9,CASSVGPSGELFF,TGTGCCAGCAGCGTAGGTCCGTCCGGGGAGCTGTTTTTT
-,TRBJ2-7,TRBD2,TRBV28,CASSFDGRGYEQYF,TGTGCCAGCAGTTTTGACGGGAGGGGGTACGAGCAGTACTTC
-,TRBJ1-6,-,TRBV9,CASSARSSYNSPLHF,TGTGCCAGCAGCGCCCGGAGCTCCTATAATTCACCCCTCCACTTT
-,TRBJ2-1,TRBD1,TRBV10-3,CAISWDSNEQFF,TGTGCCATCAGTTGGGACAGCAATGAGCAGTTCTTC
-,TRBJ2-5,TRBD1,TRBV9,CASSLTGTGGAETQYF,TGTGCCAGCAGCTTAACCGGGACAGGGGGCGCCGAGACCCAGTACTTC
-,TRBJ2-2,TRBD1,TRBV19,CASSIFGTGHTGELFF,TGTGCCAGTAGTATATTCGGGACAGGGCACACCGGGGAGCTGTTTTTT